The entry that follows covers one TCR beta chain sequence. It has no known antigen specificity. Within one base of it there is no much larger clone, and no base qualities were kept. This record comes from a study of Tregs in tolerant kidney transplant recipients (dated by TCRdb to the late 2010s). Regarding the complete study: Transplants used related donors with nonmyeloablative bone marrow transplantation; mixed chimerism was transient in the human trials. The study applied TCRbeta sequencing to find donor-specific regulatory T cells before combined kidney and bone marrow transplantation and then followed those same cells after transplant.

The time point label corresponds to: blood sample drawn before combined kidney and bone marrow transplant. Unstimulated Tregs (CD4+CD25+CD127-), CD4+ non-Tregs (CD4+CD25-), CD4 and CD8 cells were FACS-sorted from thawed PBMCs. Patients were 4 combined kidney and bone marrow transplant recipients from the ITN036ST trial, and only these trial subjects had samples available. Healthy control blood was processed to PBMCs by Ficoll density gradient and cryopreserved, and patient PBMCs were collected before and after transplant. For TCRbeta CDR3 sequencing, genomic DNA from the sorted cells was extracted using the QIAGEN DNeasy Blood and Tissue Kit. High-throughput TCRbeta CDR3 sequencing, which included PCR amplification with bias correction and internal controls, was done commercially through immunoSEQ. From the authors' description of their analysis: Unique productive TCRbeta sequences were defined by CDR3 nucleotide sequence when primers matched and otherwise by CDR3 amino acid sequence together with Vbeta and Jbeta genes. To correct for sorting error, sequences found in more than one sorted population at a frequency ratio of 2:1 or less were discarded, and the remaining shared sequences were assigned to the population with the higher frequency. A sequence counted as donor-reactive if, in CFSE-low cells, the sequence had a frequency of at least 0.01% and was expanded at least 5-fold compared with unstimulated cells. Jensen-Shannon divergence, calculated on the top 100 TCRbeta sequences ranked by frequency, was used to quantify repertoire divergence. For samples with multiple sequencing runs, sorting error was corrected separately for each run before the runs were pooled. TCRdb limited this immuneACCESS table to in-frame rearrangements with V and J called. A share of clones is missing; checked studies link under half to unresolved V genes, and the rest is unexplained. For V, J and clone size, that table is used; D and trimming come from the DNA. For this sample the table gives about 110,000 clones, of which nearly 90% were detected only once. About 0.35% of the sample is held by the ten biggest clonotypes.

On the study overall, not on this receptor specifically: Because only a small number of patients were included, the study had limitations, and the results will need to be validated in larger populations as well as under other immunosuppression protocols. The most biologically relevant and donor-specific TCRbeta repertoire appeared to be identified by expanding Tregs with activated donor B cells. PCR primers changed over time for some patients, so nucleotide-level comparison across those patients' samples was not possible. In tolerant patients, the expansion of donor-specific Tregs was greater than global Treg expansion, suggesting that the expansion was antigen-driven rather than nonspecific. Biological reproducibility was not directly addressed, though technical replication error appeared minimal.

The material sequenced was CD4+ T cells from blood, taken before the transplant. This receptor was taken from a human donor who received a combined kidney and bone marrow transplant.

The sequenced DNA is TGTGCCAGCAGCTTAGGCGACAGGGTCTACAATGAGCAGTTCTTC. Its product reads: CASSLGDRVYNEQFF. The chain is assembled from TRBV7-9 and TRBJ2-1; 7 central bases correspond to TRBD1. Trimming leaves V shorter by 1 base and J shorter by 3 bases, with the junction holding 3 bases beyond the gene matches. The CDR3 sequence holds 15 residues, the cysteine and phenylalanine included. The CDR3 DNA has 45 bases and is translated from base 1. CDR1 and CDR2 are read off the germline V gene (reference sequence) as SEHNR and FQNEAQ.